This T cell receptor (beta chain) was captured by sequencing in a study of technical replicates of blood from several donors. Profiled with immunoSEQ multiplex PCR; TCRdb holds only in-frame clones, not every one. The table has tens of thousands of clones, 90% seen once. This CDR3 has 15 residues. Looked up from germline, CDR1 is LNHDA and CDR2 is SQIVND (reference sequence). Trimming left V 5 bases short and J 15 bases short, with 26 bases between. The chain couples TRBV19 to TRBJ2-1; D possibly corresponds to TRBD1 (6 bases). The clonotype comes from a human donor in good health. Some clones in this sample may be carry-over from other donors' samples. The sequencing input was PBMCs. The CDR3 DNA is TGTGCCAGTAGTTTACAGGGTTTGCAGGGGAGTACGCCGTTCTTC. It translates to CASSLQGLQGSTPFF.